The T cell receptor beta chain described here comes from a study of OX40 agonist ivuxolimab in advanced cancers. Regarding the study as a whole: The average count of expanded clones was higher among CD8+ T cells than among CD4+. At 0.1 to 3.0 mg/kg, clonal expansion of CD4+ and CD8+ blood T cells had occurred by week 6.

This clone was detected only once. The antigen is unknown. People who had autoimmune disease history or systemic immunosuppression were excluded. Samples were taken at baseline and on day 1 of cycles 4 and 7. Method: immunoSEQ multiplex PCR; TCRdb's copy keeps in-frame clones and lacks some. The sample carries 76,000 or so clones, around 90% recorded once. Sequenced here: CD4+ or CD8+ T cells sorted from blood, sampled in a trial of the OX40 agonist ivuxolimab. The TCR originated in an adult with an advanced solid tumor such as melanoma, head and neck, liver or kidney cancer.

In DNA form, the CDR3 reads TGTGCCAGCAGCGGGCCGTTAGCGGAGCAAAGCACAGATACGCAGTATTTT. This gives the protein CASSGPLAEQSTDTQYF. The rearrangement links TRBV9 to TRBJ2-3; D is possibly TRBD2 (6 bases). The germline V gene has CDR1 SGDLS and CDR2 YYNGEE. V lost 3 bases and J 0 bases, leaving 17 bases between the germline ends. The CDR3 spans 17 residues.